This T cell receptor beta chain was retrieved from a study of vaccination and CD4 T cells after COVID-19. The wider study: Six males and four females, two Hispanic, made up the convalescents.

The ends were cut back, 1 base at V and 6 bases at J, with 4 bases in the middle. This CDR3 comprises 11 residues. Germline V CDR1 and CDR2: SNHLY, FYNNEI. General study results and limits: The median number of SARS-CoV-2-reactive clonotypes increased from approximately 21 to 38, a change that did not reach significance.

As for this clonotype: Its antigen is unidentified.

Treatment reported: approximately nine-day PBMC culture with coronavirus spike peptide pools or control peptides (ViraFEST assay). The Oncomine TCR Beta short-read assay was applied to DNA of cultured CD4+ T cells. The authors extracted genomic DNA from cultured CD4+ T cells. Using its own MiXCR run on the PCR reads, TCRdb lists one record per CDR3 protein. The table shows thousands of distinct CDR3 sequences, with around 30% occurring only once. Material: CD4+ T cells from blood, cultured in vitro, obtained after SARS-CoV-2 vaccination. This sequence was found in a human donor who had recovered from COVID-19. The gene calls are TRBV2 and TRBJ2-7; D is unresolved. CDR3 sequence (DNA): TGTGCCAGCAGTGAAGGGGGCGAGCAGTACTTC. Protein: CASSEGGEQYF. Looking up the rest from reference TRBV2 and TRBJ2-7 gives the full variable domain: EPEVTQTPSHQVTQMGQEVILRCVPISNHLYFYWYRQILGQKVEFLVSFYNNEISEKSEIFDDQFSVERPDGSNFTLKIRSTKLEDSAMYFCASSEGGEQYFGPGTRLTVT.